Listed below are T cell receptor beta chains from one sample, sequenced in a study of early T cells in non-severe SARS-CoV-2 infection. TCRdb redid the calling of the 5' RACE reads with MiXCR, one entry per CDR3 protein. Among tens of thousands of distinct CDR3 sequences listed, around 14% were seen once. Input material: whole blood. These receptors were obtained from an adult who was a healthcare worker with PCR-confirmed SARS-CoV-2 infection or an uninfected control (not recorded which). The CDR3 runs from the conserved cysteine through the conserved F or W. The D gene is left open where the match is weak. Expanded clones get a size class; other rows say once, few or many, or leave the size out.

d_call	j_call	v_call	clone_size	cdr3_aa	cdr3_nt
.	TRBJ1-1	TRBV28	.	CASSLLDRNTEAFF	TGTGCCAGCAGTTTATTGGATAGGAACACTGAAGCTTTCTTT
TRBD2	TRBJ2-3	TRBV6-5	.	CASSPSGVWGDTQYF	TGTGCCAGCAGTCCTAGCGGGGTCTGGGGAGATACGCAGTATTTT
.	TRBJ2-3	TRBV7-6	many	CASSLGAEKDTQYF	TGTGCCAGCAGCTTAGGAGCTGAAAAAGATACGCAGTATTTT
TRBD2	TRBJ2-7	TRBV20-1	.	CSAHLPLAGETYEQYF	TGCAGTGCTCACCTTCCACTAGCGGGCGAAACCTACGAGCAGTACTTC
.	TRBJ2-2	TRBV11-2	.	CASSLEGGTGELFF	TGTGCCAGCAGCTTAGAGGGAGGCACCGGGGAGCTGTTTTTT
TRBD1	TRBJ1-6	TRBV20-1	many	CSAPDRGGYNSPLHF	TGCAGTGCTCCGGACAGGGGGGGTTATAATTCACCCCTCCACTTT
.	TRBJ2-7	TRBV29-1	.	CSVAGIRSYEQYF	TGCAGCGTTGCAGGGATTCGCTCCTACGAGCAGTACTTC
.	TRBJ2-1	TRBV10-3	few	CAISETGYNEQFF	TGTGCCATCAGTGAGACCGGGTACAATGAGCAGTTCTTC
TRBD1	TRBJ1-4	TRBV12-3/TRBV12-4	.	CASSLRDSGQSQFF	TGTGCCAGCAGTTTACGGGACAGCGGGCAGTCCCAGTTTTTT
.	TRBJ2-3	TRBV18	many	CASSPERRTQYF	TGTGCCAGCTCACCAGAGAGGAGGACGCAGTATTTT
.	TRBJ2-1	TRBV27	few	CASSLTGYNEQFF	TGTGCCAGCAGTTTAACCGGATACAATGAGCAGTTCTTC
TRBD1	TRBJ1-4	TRBV28	few	CASSVPGTGSEKLFF	TGTGCCAGCAGTGTCCCCGGGACAGGGAGTGAAAAACTGTTTTTT
.	TRBJ2-7	TRBV2	.	CASSGTEPYEQYF	TGTGCCAGCAGTGGGACAGAGCCCTACGAGCAGTACTTC
.	TRBJ2-1	TRBV12-3/TRBV12-4	few	CASSFPFHRGTRNEQFF	TGTGCCAGCAGTTTTCCGTTCCACAGGGGGACTAGGAATGAGCAGTTCTTC
.	TRBJ1-1	TRBV18	many	CASSPVENTEAFF	TGTGCCAGCTCACCAGTGGAGAACACTGAAGCTTTCTTT
.	TRBJ1-3	TRBV6-5	.	CASSYRRQGNTIYF	TGTGCCAGCAGTTACCGCAGACAGGGAAACACCATATATTTT
.	TRBJ1-2	TRBV28	.	CASSLALGGFNYGYTF	TGTGCCAGCAGTTTGGCCCTCGGGGGGTTTAACTATGGCTACACCTTC
.	TRBJ1-2	TRBV7-9	.	CASSFTAGVEYGYTF	TGTGCCAGCAGCTTTACGGCAGGGGTCGAGTATGGCTACACCTTC
TRBD2	TRBJ2-3	TRBV11-3	.	CASSFGRAGGTDTQYF	TGTGCCAGCAGCTTCGGGCGAGCGGGAGGTACAGATACGCAGTATTTT
.	TRBJ2-3	TRBV10-3	.	CAISGSTDTQYF	TGTGCCATCAGCGGGAGCACAGATACGCAGTATTTT
.	TRBJ2-7	TRBV4-1	.	CASSQDGGPGYEQYF	TGCGCCAGCAGCCAAGATGGGGGCCCTGGTTACGAGCAGTACTTC
.	TRBJ2-7	TRBV10-1	few	CASSEQTRGAYEQYF	TGCGCCAGCAGTGAGCAAACAAGGGGAGCCTACGAGCAGTACTTC
.	TRBJ1-2	TRBV11-1	many	CASSFDPGDYGYTF	TGTGCCAGCAGCTTCGATCCGGGAGACTATGGCTACACCTTC
.	TRBJ1-5	TRBV6-2/TRBV6-3	.	CASSSRGVQPQHF	TGTGCCAGCAGTTCGCGGGGGGTCCAGCCCCAGCATTTT
.	TRBJ2-7	TRBV14	.	CASEDRSGEQYF	TGTGCCAGCGAGGACAGATCGGGCGAGCAGTACTTC
TRBD2	TRBJ2-1	TRBV5-1	many	CASSPPSASGRAKDEQFF	TGCGCCAGCAGCCCCCCTAGTGCTAGCGGGAGGGCCAAGGATGAGCAGTTCTTC
TRBD1	TRBJ1-1	TRBV11-2	few	CASSLYRGEAFF	TGTGCCAGCAGCTTGTACAGGGGGGAAGCTTTCTTT
.	TRBJ2-7	TRBV25-1	few	CASKGLNSYEQYF	TGTGCCAGCAAAGGACTAAATTCCTACGAGCAGTACTTC
.	TRBJ2-1	TRBV11-2	.	CASSLVERGKEQFF	TGTGCCAGCAGCTTAGTAGAGAGGGGCAAGGAGCAGTTCTTC
TRBD2	TRBJ2-7	TRBV30	.	CAWTSGTYEQYF	TGTGCCTGGACTAGCGGGACCTACGAGCAGTACTTC
TRBD2	TRBJ2-1	TRBV12-3/TRBV12-4	few	CASSLHGRSNEQFF	TGTGCCAGCAGTTTACACGGGAGGAGTAATGAGCAGTTCTTC
.	TRBJ2-1	TRBV28	.	CASSLEASESYNEQFF	TGTGCCAGCAGTTTAGAGGCTTCGGAGTCCTACAATGAGCAGTTCTTC
.	TRBJ2-3	TRBV5-6	many	CASSRRDIFTDTQYF	TGTGCCAGCAGCCGACGGGACATTTTCACAGATACGCAGTATTTT
.	TRBJ2-3	TRBV4-1	.	CASSQVADTQYF	TGCGCCAGCAGCCAAGTTGCAGATACGCAGTATTTT
.	TRBJ2-1	TRBV9	few	CASSVAREQFF	TGTGCCAGCAGCGTAGCCAGGGAGCAGTTCTTC
TRBD1	TRBJ2-4	TRBV6-2/TRBV6-3	.	CASSYPRTGSSILAKNIQYF	TGTGCCAGCAGTTACCCAAGGACAGGGAGTTCGATCCTAGCCAAAAACATTCAGTACTTC
.	TRBJ2-5	TRBV9	.	CASSPGEAQYF	TGTGCCAGCAGCCCCGGAGAGGCCCAGTACTTC
.	TRBJ1-6	TRBV11-2	few	CASSWDRTSPLHF	TGTGCCAGCAGCTGGGACCGTACTTCACCCCTCCACTTT
.	TRBJ2-1	TRBV20-1	.	CSARGDEQFF	TGCAGTGCTAGAGGGGATGAGCAGTTCTTC
TRBD2	TRBJ2-1	TRBV12-3/TRBV12-4	.	CASSLATSGIRRSYNEQFF	TGTGCCAGCAGTTTAGCGACTAGCGGGATCCGACGCTCCTACAATGAGCAGTTCTTC
TRBD1	TRBJ1-4	TRBV18	.	CASSPRDRTNEKLFF	TGTGCCAGCTCACCACGGGACAGAACTAATGAAAAACTGTTTTTT
.	TRBJ2-5	TRBV20-1	.	CSARDQRTQETQYF	TGCAGTGCTAGAGATCAGCGGACTCAAGAGACCCAGTACTTC
.	TRBJ2-3	TRBV6-2/TRBV6-3	few	CASSYWSGVGDTQYF	TGTGCCAGCAGTTATTGGTCGGGAGTCGGGGATACGCAGTATTTT
.	TRBJ2-3	TRBV12-3/TRBV12-4	.	CASGLRTEGGTQYF	TGTGCCAGCGGCCTAAGGACGGAAGGGGGTACGCAGTATTTT
.	TRBJ2-2	TRBV18	.	CASGRATGELFF	TGTGCCAGCGGCAGGGCGACCGGGGAGCTGTTTTTT
.	TRBJ2-5	TRBV7-9	many	CASSSQETQYF	TGTGCCAGCAGTTCCCAAGAGACCCAGTACTTC
TRBD2	TRBJ2-7	TRBV18	.	CASSPLSGGGAYEQYF	TGTGCCAGCTCACCGCTTTCCGGCGGGGGGGCCTACGAGCAGTACTTC
.	TRBJ2-2	TRBV29-1	many	CSVYDSNTGELFF	TGCAGCGTTTATGACAGTAACACCGGGGAGCTGTTTTTT
.	TRBJ1-3	TRBV12-3/TRBV12-4	.	CASSTGRTGNTIYF	TGTGCCAGCAGTACAGGACGCACTGGAAACACCATATATTTT
.	TRBJ2-7	TRBV7-2	.	CASSSGSTSYEQYF	TGTGCCAGCAGCTCGGGCAGTACCTCCTACGAGCAGTACTTC
.	TRBJ2-1	TRBV11-2	.	CASTLLGEQFF	TGTGCCAGCACGCTCCTAGGGGAGCAGTTCTTC
.	TRBJ2-7	TRBV12-3/TRBV12-4	few	CASSLEGSYEQYF	TGTGCCAGCAGTTTGGAGGGATCCTACGAGCAGTACTTC
TRBD2	TRBJ2-2	TRBV11-2	.	CASSSRGERETTGELFF	TGTGCCAGCAGCTCGCGGGGGGAGCGGGAGACCACCGGGGAGCTGTTTTTT
TRBD2	TRBJ2-7	TRBV20-1	.	CSALRTSGSPAVSYEQYF	TGCAGTGCCTTGCGCACTAGCGGGAGTCCTGCGGTCTCCTACGAGCAGTACTTC